This T cell receptor beta chain was identified during a study of shared clonotypes between healthy human individuals. CD8 cells regarded as naive lacked CD45RO, were positively chosen for CCR7, and omitted terminally differentiated effector memory CD45RA+ cells. The assay was immunoSEQ multiplex PCR, and TCRdb's table has in-frame clones only and misses some. In the table there are 800,000 or so clones, about 96% of which are singletons. Germline CDR1 is LNHDA and CDR2 is SQIVND (reference sequence). The CDR3 contains 16 residues. The V gene lost 6 bases and the J gene lost 4 bases, with 21 bases spanning the gap.

This TCR was recovered from a man younger than 40 in good health. The V call is TRBV19, the J call TRBJ1-2, with D tentatively TRBD1 (5 bases). The sequenced material came from naive CD8+ T cells sorted from blood. CDR3 coding DNA: TGTGCCAGTAGCCCGGTATTGACAGCCTCGGGCTATGGCTACACCTTC. It specifies CASSPVLTASGYGYTF.